The 28 T cell receptor beta chains given below trace back to one sample, sequenced in a study of cytomegalovirus exposure and HLA in healthy donors. This PCR relied on a set of 60 Vbeta primers and 13 Jbeta primers. Method: immunoSEQ multiplex PCR; TCRdb's copy keeps in-frame clones and lacks some. The table records around 67,000 clones, about 68% of them present only once. Sequenced: PBMCs. These receptors originate from a woman younger than 45 in good health and CMV-seropositive.

This clone has only a few counts. V gene TRBV7-9 combines with J gene TRBJ2-3; D perhaps matches TRBD2 (5 bases). Trimming removed 3 bases from V and 0 bases from J, with 10 bases in between. The CDR3 length is 15 residues. The germline gives CDR1 SEHNR, CDR2 FQNEAQ (reference sequence). CDR3 residues: CASSLTGTSTDTQYF. CDR3 nucleotides: TGTGCCAGCAGCTTGACGGGAACTAGCACAGATACGCAGTATTTT.

The V call is TRBV7-8, the J call TRBJ2-1; perhaps TRBD1 as D (5 bases). Germline CDR1 SGHVS, CDR2 FQNEAQ. The germline V and J ends were trimmed by 5 bases and 7 bases, with 21 bases remaining between them. The CDR3 sequence is 16 residues long. The CDR3 DNA follows: TGTGCCAGCAGCCTCGTTAGACTCAGCGCAGGGAATGAGCAGTTCTTC. Its protein is CASSLVRLSAGNEQFF.

This clone occurred a few times. The rearrangement joins TRBV28 to TRBJ2-7; 9 nucleotides line up with TRBD1. The CDR3 is 17 residues long. The trim removed 6 bases at V and 6 bases at J, leaving 18 bases unmatched. The germline V gene has CDR1 MDHEN and CDR2 SYDVKM. The CDR3 is CASRPGTGFKLGSEQYF. Written as DNA, the CDR3 is TGTGCCAGCAGACCCGGGACAGGGTTTAAGTTGGGAAGCGAGCAGTACTTC.

The chain employs TRBV28 and TRBJ1-5; TRBD1 agrees at 10 bases. CDR3 length equals 15 residues. Looked up from germline, CDR1 is MDHEN and CDR2 is SYDVKM. V trimming: 2 bases; J trimming: 7 bases; junction bases outside the gene matches: 5. This CDR3 reads CASSLGTGVVQPQHF. In nucleotides, the CDR3 is TGTGCCAGCAGTTTAGGGACAGGGGTAGTCCAGCCCCAGCATTTT.

The rearrangement joins TRBV18 to TRBJ1-1; D is undetermined. The V end lost 3 bases, the J end lost 7 bases, and 9 bases lay between the germline ends. CDR3 size: 12 residues. Germline values: CDR1 KGHSH, CDR2 LQKENI. DNA for the CDR3: TGTGCCAGCTCACCGGCGGGCTTTGAAGCTTTCTTT. Translated, it gives CASSPAGFEAFF.

The CDR3 region is CASSQGLRTQGEKLFF. In DNA form, the CDR3 reads TGTGCCAGCAGCCAAGGGTTGCGGACTCAAGGGGAAAAACTGTTTTTT. This chain links TRBV11-2 with TRBJ1-4, with no clear D. V dropped 5 bases and J dropped 8 bases, with 21 bases sitting between them. The CDR3 length is 16 residues. The germline V gene has CDR1 SGHAT and CDR2 FQNNGV.

This clone appeared once. The CDR3 here is CASSTPVEEQFF. The CDR3 DNA reads TGTGCCAGCAGCACGCCGGTCGAGGAGCAGTTCTTC. This chain links TRBV7-8 with TRBJ2-1; D gene uncertain. The CDR3 spans 12 residues. The V gene's germline CDR1 is SGHVS and CDR2 FQNEAQ. The V end was cut by 5 bases, the J end by 10 bases, with 12 bases between.

The chain recombines TRBV19 with TRBJ1-4; the match to TRBD1 covers 8 bases. V lost 7 bases, J lost 0 bases, and 7 bases stayed unmatched. The V gene's germline CDR1 is LNHDA and CDR2 SQIVND (reference sequence). This CDR3 region has 16 residues. The CDR3 loop is CASTRDRTATNEKLFF. The CDR3 nucleotides are TGTGCCAGTACTAGGGACAGGACGGCAACTAATGAAAAACTGTTTTTT.

V and J are TRBV7-8 and TRBJ1-1; 7 positions match TRBD1. J was trimmed by 3 bases and V by 5 bases; bases with no gene match: 6. Germline V gives CDR1 SGHVS, CDR2 FQNEAQ. The CDR3 is 14 amino acids. CDR3 in DNA: TGTGCCAGCAGCCTTACAGGGGACCACACTGAAGCTTTCTTT. As protein: CASSLTGDHTEAFF.

The J gene is TRBJ1-2, the V gene TRBV5-1, with 8 bases matching TRBD1. Trimming removed 0 bases from V and 3 bases from J; junction bases left unmatched: 4. The germline V gene encodes CDR1 SGHRS and CDR2 YFSETQ. This CDR3 is 15 amino acids long. The CDR3 loop is CASSLGGQAYYGYTF. The CDR3 DNA follows: TGCGCCAGCAGCTTGGGGGGACAGGCTTACTATGGCTACACCTTC. The full variable domain, in which reference TRBV5-1 and TRBJ1-2 provide the parts outside the CDR3, is KAGVTQTPRYLIKTRGQQVTLSCSPISGHRSVSWYQQTPGQGLQFLFEYFSETQRNKGNFPGRFSGRQFSNSRSEMNVSTLELGDSALYLCASSLGGQAYYGYTFGSGTRLTVV.

This clone was seen only a few times. V usage is TRBV5-1 and J usage is TRBJ1-2; 7 bases line up with TRBD1. This CDR3 spans 13 amino acids. Germline trimming cut 4 bases from V and 4 bases from J; bases unmatched to any gene: 4. Germline V gives CDR1 SGHRS, CDR2 YFSETQ. The CDR3, as DNA: TGCGCCAGCAGCCAGGGACAGACCTATGGCTACACCTTC. Amino acids: CASSQGQTYGYTF.

This rearrangement joins TRBV19 to TRBJ2-5, with 9 bases aligning to TRBD2. The last part of the DNA fits TRBJ2-7 better; the J call may be wrong. This CDR3 is 14 amino acids long. The germline V gene encodes CDR1 LNHDA and CDR2 SQIVND (reference sequence). This CDR3 reads CASSISSGAYEQYF. CDR3 DNA: TGTGCCAGTAGTATATCTAGCGGGGCCTACGAGCAGTACTTC.

Worth noting for this clone: Given a far larger clone just one base away, this is likely a sequencing read error. V and J are TRBV5-4 and TRBJ2-3, with D possibly being TRBD1 (6 bases). With the DNA end fitting TRBJ2-1 better, the J assignment may be wrong. The CDR3 runs to 13 residues. From germline, CDR1 is SGHNT and CDR2 YYREEE (reference sequence). The CDR3 protein is CASSLARGREQFF. As DNA, the CDR3 is TGTGCCAGCAGCTTGGCCAGGGGTCGCGAGCAGTTCTTC.

This clone was observed a handful of times. This chain links TRBV7-8 with TRBJ1-2; the D gene is possibly TRBD1 (5 bases). The germline V gene encodes CDR1 SGHVS and CDR2 FQNEAQ. V lost 1 base, J lost 7 bases, and 13 bases lay in between. This CDR3 region has 14 residues. The CDR3 protein is CASSLGTGMAGYTF. In DNA form, the CDR3 reads TGTGCCAGCAGCTTAGGTACAGGAATGGCTGGCTACACCTTC.

The V gene is TRBV4-3, the J gene TRBJ1-6; 7 bases align to TRBD1. V shed 6 bases, J shed 5 bases, and the junction held 7 bases outside the gene matches. Germline loops: CDR1 LGHNA, CDR2 YSLEER. This CDR3 contains 15 residues. The CDR3 loop reads CASSDRQGNNSPLHF. The CDR3, as DNA: TGCGCCAGCAGTGACCGACAGGGTAATAATTCACCCCTCCACTTT.

This clone was seen many times. The chain couples TRBV7-2 to TRBJ2-1; D possibly corresponds to TRBD1 (6 bases). V dropped 0 bases and J dropped 8 bases, with 14 bases sitting between them. The CDR3 consists of 15 residues. Germline lookup yields CDR1 SGHTA and CDR2 FQGNSA. In DNA form, the CDR3 reads TGTGCCAGCAGCTTAGCCAGGGACATCGGCCATGAGCAGTTCTTC. It specifies CASSLARDIGHEQFF.

The gene calls are TRBV6-6 and TRBJ1-5, with TRBD1 as a possible D gene (5 bases). The V end lost 0 bases, the J end lost 6 bases, and 12 bases lay between the germline ends. Germline CDR1 reads MNHNY; CDR2 reads SVGAGI (reference sequence). This CDR3 is built from 15 residues. CDR3 amino acids: CASSYSWGESQPQHF. CDR3 bases: TGTGCCAGCAGTTACTCGTGGGGGGAAAGTCAGCCCCAGCATTTT.

This sequence joins TRBV29-1 and TRBJ2-3; perhaps TRBD1 as D (6 bases). Germline V gene lookup returns CDR1 SQVTM and CDR2 ANQGSEA. Trimming cost V 6 bases and J 5 bases, with 15 bases left between them. The CDR3 loop spans 13 amino acids. The chain's CDR3 is CSVGGAAGDTQYF. The DNA of the CDR3 is TGCAGCGTAGGGGGAGCGGCAGGAGATACGCAGTATTTT.

This chain links TRBV13 with TRBJ2-7, with 10 bases identical to TRBD1. The V gene's germline CDR1 is PRHDT and CDR2 FYEKMQ (reference sequence). The V gene end was trimmed by 1 base and the J gene end by 1 base; junction bases not matched to a gene: 4. This CDR3 is 16 amino acids long. The CDR3 loop reads CASSLAQGQGSYEQYF. CDR3 coding DNA: TGTGCCAGCAGCTTAGCCCAGGGACAGGGGTCCTACGAGCAGTACTTC.

This sequence joins TRBV28 and TRBJ1-4; weak D call: TRBD1 (6 bases). This CDR3 region has 15 residues. The germline V gene has CDR1 MDHEN and CDR2 SYDVKM. V lost 4 bases and J lost 4, with 13 bases in between. The CDR3: CASSSTDRFNEKLFF. CDR3 sequence (DNA): TGTGCCAGCAGTTCGACGGACAGATTTAATGAAAAACTGTTTTTT.

The V gene is TRBV10-3, the J gene TRBJ2-2; tentatively, D is TRBD2 (5 bases). V was shortened by 7 bases and J by 3 bases, with 12 bases between the two germline ends. The CDR3 loop spans 14 amino acids. CDR1 is ENHRY and CDR2 is SYGVKD in the germline V gene. CDR3 sequence reads: CAIKGWRDTGELFF. CDR3 coding DNA: TGTGCCATCAAAGGGTGGCGGGACACCGGGGAGCTGTTTTTT.

The chain links TRBV5-1 to TRBJ1-3; the match to TRBD1 covers 7 bases. CDR1 is SGHRS, CDR2 YFSETQ, per germline. The CDR3 length is 17 residues. Unmatched junction bases numbered 6, after V lost 0 bases and J lost 0 bases. The CDR3 DNA reads as TGCGCCAGCAGCTTGGGGGCAGGGGGAAACTCTGGAAACACCATATATTTT. This sequence encodes CASSLGAGGNSGNTIYF.

This clone was seen only a few times. J is TRBJ2-5 and V is TRBV7-2; tentative D call: TRBD2 (5 bases). V was trimmed by 5 bases and J by 1 base, leaving 11 bases between them. This CDR3 contains 14 residues. Germline V lookup: CDR1 SGHTA, CDR2 FQGNSA. The CDR3, as DNA: TGTGCCAGCAGCCACTCAGCGGCCCAAGAGACCCAGTACTTC. This encodes CASSHSAAQETQYF.

The chain links TRBV20-1 to TRBJ1-4; D ambiguous. Germline loops: CDR1 DFQATT, CDR2 SNEGSKA (reference sequence). This CDR3 has 11 amino acids. Trimming stripped 5 bases from V and 13 bases from J, with 14 bases between. CDR3 sequence: CSAHIPGGLFF. CDR3 coding DNA: TGCAGTGCTCACATACCGGGAGGACTGTTTTTT.

Remarks on this clone: An end of the junction differs from the germline gene, which may be a read error. V usage is TRBV27 and J usage is TRBJ2-3; 7 bases are a match to TRBD1. The CDR3 consists of 13 residues. Germline assignment: CDR1 MNHEY and CDR2 SMNVEV (reference sequence). The CDR3 sequence is CASSRDSKDTQYF. CDR3 DNA sequence: TGTGCCAGCAGTAGGGACAGCAAAGATACGCAGTATTTT.

This chain connects TRBV5-1 to TRBJ1-1; D remains ambiguous. The CDR3 is made up of 12 amino acids. V dropped 2 bases and J dropped 1 base, with 3 bases sitting between them. CDR1 is SGHRS, CDR2 YFSETQ, per germline. The CDR3 DNA reads TGCGCCAGCAGCTTTAAGAACACTGAAGCTTTCTTT. This encodes CASSFKNTEAFF.

In its sample, this clone was seen once. The chain joins TRBV7-9 to TRBJ2-7; no reliable D call. Per the germline V gene, CDR1 is SEHNR and CDR2 is FQNEAQ (reference sequence). The CDR3 is made up of 13 amino acids. Trimming took 4 bases from V and 5 from J, leaving 12 bases between them. CDR3 coding DNA: TGTGCCAGCAGCTCCATTTCGGTCCACGAGCAGTACTTC. Its translation: CASSSISVHEQYF.

The chain joins TRBV7-8 to TRBJ2-7; 15 nucleotides match TRBD2. V trimming: 1 base; J trimming: 4 bases; junction bases outside the gene matches: 8. Germline CDR1 and CDR2: SGHVS and FQNEAQ. The CDR3 runs 18 residues. CDR3 protein: CASSLDRTSGRGGYEQYF. The CDR3 DNA reads as TGTGCCAGCAGCTTAGACAGGACTAGCGGGAGGGGCGGTTACGAGCAGTACTTC.